These T cell receptor beta chains were read from a single sample in a study of blood T cell repertoires in COVID-19. Measured with immunoSEQ multiplex PCR; TCRdb has only the in-frame clones, and not every one. The data show around 40,000 clones, with 80% to 95% seen just once and approximately 12% held by the top ten. Sequencing was carried out using peripheral blood. These receptors originate from a human donor in a cohort sampled during active COVID-19. The CDR3 runs from the conserved cysteine through the conserved F or W. Each record gives: V gene, J gene, D gene, clone size, CDR3 protein, CDR3 DNA. A D gene is named only where the DNA matches it firmly. Not all rows give a size; the values are once, few, many and, for expanded clones, a class.

TRBV7-7	TRBJ2-5	TRBD2	.	CASSPGGQGSETQYF	TGTGCTAGCAGCCCGGGGGGGCAGGGTAGCGAGACCCAGTACTTC
TRBV14	TRBJ2-7	TRBD1	once	CASSQGYRGAYEQYF	TGTGCCAGCAGCCAAGGGTACAGGGGGGCCTACGAGCAGTACTTC
TRBV5-1	TRBJ2-7	TRBD2	.	CASSLGAGGSSYEQYF	TGCGCCAGCAGCTTGGGAGCGGGAGGGTCCTCCTACGAGCAGTACTTC
TRBV12-5	TRBJ1-5	TRBD1	.	CVSGQQGFDQPQHF	TGTGTTAGTGGTCAACAGGGGTTTGACCAGCCCCAGCATTTT
TRBV4-1	TRBJ1-5	.	.	CASSQVAGRGQPQHF	TGCGCCAGCAGCCAAGTCGCAGGCCGGGGTCAGCCCCAGCATTTT
TRBV19	TRBJ2-5	TRBD2	few	CAGPTGTGRGNVNETQYF	TGTGCCGGCCCAACGGGGACGGGGAGGGGTAATGTCAACGAGACCCAGTACTTC
TRBV5-1	TRBJ1-6	TRBD1	.	CASSFSRGSSPLHF	TGCGCCAGCAGCTTCAGCAGGGGGAGTTCACCCCTCCACTTT
TRBV30	TRBJ2-2	TRBD1	.	CAWSVIQGVAGELFF	TGTGCCTGGAGTGTAATCCAGGGGGTGGCCGGGGAGCTGTTTTTT
TRBV24-1	TRBJ2-7	.	.	CATGGSASYEQYF	TGTGCCACCGGCGGCTCAGCTTCCTACGAGCAGTACTTC
TRBV6-5	TRBJ1-1	.	.	CASTGRGNTEAFF	TGTGCCAGCACCGGGAGGGGGAACACTGAAGCTTTCTTT
TRBV2	TRBJ1-5	.	.	CASGERRIQPQHF	TGTGCCAGCGGAGAAAGGAGAATTCAGCCCCAGCATTTT
TRBV4-1	TRBJ2-1	TRBD2	once	CASSHGLAVDEQFF	TGCGCCAGCAGCCACGGACTAGCGGTAGATGAGCAGTTCTTC
TRBV24-1	TRBJ2-3	TRBD2	.	CATSQGGSLTDTQYF	TGTGCCACCAGCCAAGGCGGGAGTCTCACAGATACGCAGTATTTT
TRBV27	TRBJ1-2	.	.	CASSLSVRVDYGYTF	TGTGCCAGCAGTTTATCGGTCAGGGTGGACTATGGCTACACCTTC
TRBV30	TRBJ1-1	TRBD1	.	CAWSLGGQGLTEAFF	TGTGCCTGGAGTTTGGGTGGACAGGGTTTAACTGAAGCTTTCTTT
TRBV6-5	TRBJ1-1	TRBD1	.	CASSYYPGRGLEAFF	TGTGCCAGCAGTTACTACCCCGGCAGGGGGCTCGAAGCTTTCTTT
TRBV5-1	TRBJ2-3	TRBD2	.	CASSLGSSGRADTQYF	TGCGCCAGCAGCTTGGGGAGTAGCGGGCGTGCAGATACGCAGTATTTT
TRBV29-1	TRBJ2-1	.	.	CSVRDSTHNEQFF	TGCAGCGTCCGGGACTCTACCCACAATGAGCAGTTCTTC
TRBV7-2	TRBJ2-5	.	.	CASRIAPETQYF	TGTGCCAGCAGGATAGCCCCAGAGACCCAGTACTTC
TRBV5-4	TRBJ2-3	.	.	CASSLLPARLGASTDTQYF	TGTGCCAGCAGTTTACTACCAGCCCGTCTAGGTGCTAGCACAGATACGCAGTATTTT
TRBV6-5	TRBJ2-5	.	once	CASRLRVGETQYF	TGTGCCAGCAGGCTGAGGGTAGGCGAGACCCAGTACTTC
TRBV5-1	TRBJ2-7	TRBD2	.	CASTPSGSYEQYF	TGCGCCAGCACCCCTAGCGGCTCCTACGAGCAGTACTTC
TRBV7-9	TRBJ2-5	TRBD1	.	CASSGRQGPPQYF	TGTGCCAGCAGCGGTCGACAGGGCCCTCCCCAGTACTTC
TRBV4-1	TRBJ1-5	TRBD1	.	CASSQKDRASQPQHF	TGCGCCAGCAGCCAAAAGGACAGGGCGTCGCAGCCCCAGCATTTT
TRBV11-2	TRBJ2-7	.	.	CASSSTLYEQYF	TGTGCCAGCAGCTCCACATTATACGAGCAGTACTTC
TRBV11-2	TRBJ2-2	.	.	CASSARSLWRLTGELFF	TGTGCCAGCAGCGCCCGTTCACTCTGGCGGCTCACCGGGGAGCTGTTTTTT
TRBV5-1	TRBJ2-5	TRBD1	.	CASSRGQGGSVGETQYF	TGCGCCAGCAGCAGGGGACAGGGAGGGTCCGTGGGAGAGACCCAGTACTTC
TRBV27	TRBJ2-6	TRBD1	.	CASSSRGFGSGANVLTF	TGTGCCAGCAGTTCCAGGGGGTTTGGCTCTGGGGCCAACGTCCTGACTTTC
TRBV7-2	TRBJ1-1	.	.	CASRAAVEAFF	TGTGCCAGCAGGGCGGCCGTCGAAGCTTTCTTT
TRBV4-3	TRBJ2-3	.	.	CASSLLGASTDTQYF	TGCGCCAGCAGCCTCCTTGGGGCAAGCACAGATACGCAGTATTTT
TRBV6-5	TRBJ1-5	TRBD1	.	CASNRDRRDQPQHF	TGTGCCAGCAACCGGGACAGACGTGATCAGCCCCAGCATTTT
TRBV11-2	TRBJ2-7	.	once	CASSLDCQRCSYEQYF	TGTGCCAGCAGCTTAGACTGCCAGCGGTGTTCCTACGAGCAGTACTTC
TRBV20-1	TRBJ1-1	TRBD1	.	CSASEADRGKGTEAFF	TGCAGTGCTAGTGAGGCGGACAGGGGAAAGGGAACTGAAGCTTTCTTT
TRBV24-1	TRBJ2-2	TRBD2	.	CATSDLEKLAGLTTGAGELFF	TGTGCCACCAGTGATTTAGAAAAGCTAGCGGGACTCACGACGGGCGCCGGGGAGCTGTTTTTT
TRBV6-5	TRBJ2-3	TRBD1	.	CASSPGTGPTDTQYF	TGTGCCAGCAGCCCCGGGACAGGGCCGACAGATACGCAGTATTTT
TRBV27	TRBJ2-7	TRBD1	.	CASRPGQGAREQYF	TGTGCCAGCAGACCGGGACAGGGGGCGCGGGAGCAGTACTTC
TRBV6-5	TRBJ2-7	.	.	CASVSYSTYEQYF	TGTGCCAGCGTGAGTTACAGTACCTACGAGCAGTACTTC
TRBV6-5	TRBJ1-1	.	.	CASSYSLPLIEAFF	TGTGCCAGCAGTTACTCTCTACCTCTTATTGAAGCTTTCTTT
TRBV27	TRBJ2-7	TRBD2	.	CASSPAGGGLAETYEQYF	TGTGCCAGCAGTCCTGCGGGGGGGGGACTAGCGGAGACCTACGAGCAGTACTTC
TRBV10-3	TRBJ1-5	.	few	CAISESGSSNQPQHF	TGTGCCATCAGTGAGTCGGGCAGTAGCAATCAGCCCCAGCATTTT
TRBV19	TRBJ2-1	.	.	CASSRRLDLTYNEQFF	TGTGCCAGTAGTCGAAGACTAGACCTCACCTACAATGAGCAGTTCTTC
TRBV27	TRBJ2-7	.	.	CASSPAGTFSYEQYF	TGTGCCAGCAGTCCCGCCGGGACTTTTTCCTACGAGCAGTACTTC
TRBV7-8	TRBJ2-7	.	.	CASSLGQRSSYEQYF	TGTGCCAGCAGCTTAGGTCAGCGAAGCTCCTACGAGCAGTACTTC
TRBV9	TRBJ2-5	.	.	CASSAQGVGWETQYF	TGTGCCAGCAGCGCCCAGGGTGTCGGTTGGGAGACCCAGTACTTC